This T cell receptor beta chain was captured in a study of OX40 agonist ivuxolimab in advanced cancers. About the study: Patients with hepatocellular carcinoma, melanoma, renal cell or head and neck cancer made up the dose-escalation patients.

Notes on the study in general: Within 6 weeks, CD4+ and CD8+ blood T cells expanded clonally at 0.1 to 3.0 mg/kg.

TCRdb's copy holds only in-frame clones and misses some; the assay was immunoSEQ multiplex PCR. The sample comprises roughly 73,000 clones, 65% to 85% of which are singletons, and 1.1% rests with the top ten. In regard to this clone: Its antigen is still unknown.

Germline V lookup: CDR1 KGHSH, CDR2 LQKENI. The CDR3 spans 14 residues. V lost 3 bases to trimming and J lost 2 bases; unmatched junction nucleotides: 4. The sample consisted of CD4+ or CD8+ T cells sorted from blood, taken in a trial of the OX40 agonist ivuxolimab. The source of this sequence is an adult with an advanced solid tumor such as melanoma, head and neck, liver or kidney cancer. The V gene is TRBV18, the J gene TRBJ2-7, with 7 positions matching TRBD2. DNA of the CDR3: TGTGCCAGCTCACCTGGCGGGGGACCCTACGAGCAGTACTTC. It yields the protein CASSPGGGPYEQYF.